This entry lists 28 T cell receptor beta chains sequenced from one sample in a study of T cells in tumors after PD-1 blockade. Sequencing was performed with immunoSEQ multiplex PCR; in TCRdb, only in-frame clones are kept and a portion is missing. The sample lists 14,000 to 15,000 clones, approximately 80% occurring once. Material: PBMCs, obtained after anti-PD-1 treatment. These receptors were collected from a human donor with basal cell carcinoma.

This clone occurred a few times. The rearrangement uses TRBV4-2 and TRBJ2-7; TRBD2 agrees at 9 bases. Per germline, CDR1 LGHNA and CDR2 YNFKEQ. V lost 4 bases and J lost 0; bases outside the gene matches: 13. This CDR3 contains 18 residues. The CDR3 nucleotides read TGTGCCAGCAGCCCTCTACTCATTAGCGGGGGCAGCTCCTACGAGCAGTACTTC. This gives the protein CASSPLLISGGSSYEQYF.

The J gene is TRBJ2-3, the V gene TRBV11-2, with a weak D call TRBD2 (6 bases). From germline, CDR1 is SGHAT and CDR2 FQNNGV. The CDR3 extends over 18 amino acids. The V gene lost 3 bases and the J gene lost 0 bases, with 19 bases spanning the gap. CDR3 sequence: CASSLPARERTSTDTQYF. As DNA, the CDR3 is TGTGCCAGCAGCTTGCCGGCCCGGGAGCGGACTAGCACAGATACGCAGTATTTT. Full variable domain (remainder filled in from reference TRBV11-2 and TRBJ2-3): EAGVAQSPRYKIIEKRQSVAFWCNPISGHATLYWYQQILGQGPKLLIQFQNNGVVDDSQLPKDRFSAERLKGVDSTLKIQPAKLEDSAVYLCASSLPARERTSTDTQYFGPGTRLTVL.

The gene calls are TRBV28 and TRBJ1-6; 9 bases match TRBD1. CDR1 MDHEN and CDR2 SYDVKM come from the germline V gene. This CDR3 has 15 residues. Trimming took 5 bases from V and 6 from J; bases not matched to a gene: 5. The CDR3 sequence is CASSPGQGGNSPLHF. In DNA, the CDR3 is TGTGCCAGCAGTCCGGGACAGGGTGGTAATTCACCCCTCCACTTT.

The chain carries TRBV2 and TRBJ1-2; possibly TRBD1 for D (6 bases). The length of the CDR3 is 15 residues. The germline gives CDR1 SNHLY, CDR2 FYNNEI. The V and J ends lost 8 bases and 3 bases respectively, with 19 bases between them. The CDR3 nucleotides are TGTGCCAGCGGAGAACAGGGAGGTCTCGACTATGGCTACACCTTC. It yields the protein CASGEQGGLDYGYTF.

The genes are TRBV7-9 and TRBJ1-1; no clear D gene. The CDR3 covers 13 residues. Germline V gives CDR1 SEHNR, CDR2 FQNEAQ (reference sequence). Trimming took 7 bases from V and 1 from J, leaving 10 bases between them. CDR3 loop: CASIPGSNTEAFF. CDR3 sequence (DNA): TGTGCCAGCATCCCGGGATCGAACACTGAAGCTTTCTTT.

The V call is TRBV6-5, the J call TRBJ2-2, with D tentatively TRBD1 (6 bases). Deletions cut 6 bases from V and 7 bases from J, with 12 bases between. CDR1 and CDR2 (germline): MNHEY, SVGAGI. The CDR3 consists of 13 residues. The CDR3 sequence: CASSHRAVGELFF. The CDR3 DNA sequence: TGTGCCAGCAGCCACAGGGCCGTCGGGGAGCTGTTTTTT.

The rearrangement uses TRBV19 and TRBJ2-7; possibly TRBD1 or TRBD2 for D (6 bases each). The CDR3 runs to 12 residues. The germline gives CDR1 LNHDA, CDR2 SQIVND (reference sequence). V gave up 8 bases and J gave up 5 bases, with 13 bases separating them. The CDR3 nucleotides are TGTGCCAGTTCGCACGGGGGCGACGAGCAGTACTTC. Translating it yields CASSHGGDEQYF.

This rearrangement joins TRBV4-2 to TRBJ2-7, with D uncertain. This CDR3 has 16 amino acids. Trimming took 3 bases from V and 7 from J, leaving 22 bases between them. From germline, CDR1 is LGHNA and CDR2 YNFKEQ. CDR3 nucleotides: TGTGCCAGCAGCCAGCGCGCCGGAGACACGGGTGAGGAGCAGTACTTC. Amino acid sequence: CASSQRAGDTGEEQYF.

The chain carries TRBV20-1 and TRBJ2-7; the match to TRBD2 covers 10 bases. V was clipped by 3 bases and J by 5 bases; unmatched bases: 7. The CDR3 loop spans 14 amino acids. Germline V gene sequence: CDR1 DFQATT, CDR2 SNEGSKA (reference sequence). CDR3 residues: CSASRSGRIHEQYF. As DNA, the CDR3 is TGCAGTGCTAGTCGTAGCGGGAGGATCCACGAGCAGTACTTC.

The table lists this clone with a count of one. This chain joins TRBV27 and TRBJ2-1, with 7 bases identical to TRBD1. V was clipped by 4 bases and J by 5 bases; unmatched bases: 8. The CDR3 covers 15 residues. Looked up from germline, CDR1 is MNHEY and CDR2 is SMNVEV (reference sequence). The CDR3 sequence: CASSSPRTGNNEQFF. In DNA, the CDR3 is TGTGCCAGCAGTTCCCCCCGGACAGGAAACAATGAGCAGTTCTTC.

Only a few counts were recorded for this clone. The chain has TRBV23-1 and TRBJ2-7; TRBD1 agrees at 7 bases. TRBV23-1 is annotated as an ORF whose role is uncertain. The CDR3 length is 15 residues. Unmatched junction bases numbered 7, after V lost 4 bases and J lost 1 base. The CDR3 reads CASSPKDRRSYEQYF. CDR3 DNA sequence: TGCGCCAGCAGTCCAAAGGACAGGAGGTCCTACGAGCAGTACTTC.

CDR3 in amino acids: CASSMQGRYGYTF. The CDR3 bases are TGTGCCAGTAGTATGCAGGGTCGATATGGCTACACCTTC. This sequence joins TRBV19 and TRBJ1-2; TRBD1 might be the D (5 bases). The ends were cut back, 3 bases at V and 5 bases at J, with 10 bases in the middle. Germline CDR1 and CDR2: LNHDA and SQIVND (reference sequence). The CDR3 extends over 13 amino acids.

The genes are TRBV24-1 and TRBJ2-3, with D possibly matching TRBD1 (6 bases). V lost 6 bases and J 5 bases, leaving 23 bases between the germline ends. The CDR3 sequence is 17 residues long. Germline CDR1 and CDR2: KGHDR and SFDVKD. The CDR3 region has the DNA TGTGCCACCAGTCCATTTCCCCCAGGGGAAGGGGGAGATACGCAGTATTTT. As protein: CATSPFPPGEGGDTQYF.

V usage is TRBV28 and J usage is TRBJ2-7; D not resolved. V was pared by 3 bases and J by 2 bases, with 14 bases between. The CDR3 is made up of 15 amino acids. The germline V gene has CDR1 MDHEN and CDR2 SYDVKM. CDR3 nucleotide sequence: TGTGCCAGCAGTTTTCTTTTGAGCCAAACCTACGAGCAGTACTTC. Translated: CASSFLLSQTYEQYF.

The chain combines TRBV2 with TRBJ2-1; 8 bases are shared with TRBD2. Unmatched junction bases numbered 21, after V lost 11 bases and J lost 0 bases. Germline loops: CDR1 SNHLY, CDR2 FYNNEI. There are 19 residues in the CDR3. CDR3 coding DNA: TGTGCCCCCTGTGACGGGGGGGCGCGGGTGGGGAGCTCCTACAATGAGCAGTTCTTC. Translated, it gives CAPCDGGARVGSSYNEQFF.

The chain is built from TRBV5-4 and TRBJ1-2; a weak D match, TRBD1 (6 bases). CDR3 length equals 14 residues. Germline V gene sequence: CDR1 SGHNT, CDR2 YYREEE (reference sequence). The V end was cut by 7 bases, the J end by 7 bases, with 20 bases between. Here the CDR3 DNA reads TGTGCCAGCGCTATAAGGGGGGCGAGGGGTGGCTACACCTTC. Protein product: CASAIRGARGGYTF.

The rearrangement links TRBV27 to TRBJ2-7; possible D gene TRBD2, 5 bases. The V gene lost 7 bases and the J gene lost 3 bases, with 19 bases spanning the gap. Germline V lookup: CDR1 MNHEY, CDR2 SMNVEV (reference sequence). The CDR3 has 15 amino acids. CDR3 nucleotide sequence: TGTGCCAGCACCCGTCCAAAGGGAGAATGCTACGAGCAGTACTTC. Its protein is CASTRPKGECYEQYF.

The chain couples TRBV6-1 to TRBJ2-1; 8 positions match TRBD2. Germline V gene data show CDR1 as MNHNS and CDR2 as SASEGT. The CDR3 consists of 17 residues. After removal of 2 bases from V and 4 bases from J, the junction contained 10 bases not matched to a gene. The CDR3: CASSESGLARGYNEQFF. The CDR3 bases are TGTGCCAGCAGTGAATCCGGACTAGCCCGGGGTTACAATGAGCAGTTCTTC.

The chain couples TRBV10-3 to TRBJ1-1; tentatively, D is TRBD1 (5 bases). The germline V gene encodes CDR1 ENHRY and CDR2 SYGVKD. The CDR3 is 12 residues long. Trimming shortened V by 10 bases and J by 3 bases, and 12 bases separated the two germline ends. CDR3 nucleotide sequence: TGTGCCACGAAACAGGTGTACACTGAAGCTTTCTTT. It translates to CATKQVYTEAFF.

The chain couples TRBV3-1 (or the pseudogene TRBV3-2) to TRBJ2-3, with D possibly matching TRBD2 (5 bases). Trimming removed 2 bases from V and 3 bases from J, with 12 bases in between. CDR1 LGHDT and CDR2 YNNKEL come from the germline V gene (reference sequence). The CDR3 is 15 amino acids. The CDR3 here is CASSQRASPTDTQYF. The CDR3 nucleotides are TGTGCCAGCAGCCAAAGGGCTAGCCCAACAGATACGCAGTATTTT.

This clone appeared once. The V gene is TRBV2, the J gene TRBJ2-7, with 7 bases identical to TRBD1. J lost 3 bases, V lost 7 bases, and 6 bases had no gene match. CDR3 length: 13 residues. Germline CDR1 reads SNHLY; CDR2 reads FYNNEI. CDR3 DNA: TGTGCCAGCAAGGGGGCGATTCTCTACGAGCAGTACTTC. Its protein product is CASKGAILYEQYF.

The J gene is TRBJ2-7, the V gene TRBV9; 8 positions match TRBD2. V gave up 0 bases and J gave up 4 bases; unmatched junction bases: 9. The germline V gene encodes CDR1 SGDLS and CDR2 YYNGEE. The CDR3 contains 16 residues. CDR3 residues: CASSVDPGGGRYEQYF. For the CDR3, the DNA is TGTGCCAGCAGCGTAGATCCCGGGGGGGGAAGGTACGAGCAGTACTTC.

The V and J genes are TRBV24-1 and TRBJ2-7; D remains unclear. The CDR3 covers 14 residues. The V and J ends lost 4 bases and 0 bases respectively, with 9 bases between them. CDR1 KGHDR and CDR2 SFDVKD come from the germline V gene. In nucleotides, the CDR3 is TGTGCCACCAGTGAACTACACAGCTCCTACGAGCAGTACTTC. Amino acid sequence: CATSELHSSYEQYF.

Only a few counts were recorded for this clone. This chain joins TRBV12-5 and TRBJ1-6; 7 nucleotides match TRBD1. Trimming at V came to 4 bases and at J to 0 bases, leaving 3 bases not matched to a gene. In germline, CDR1 is LGHNT, CDR2 FRNRAP. There are 16 residues in the CDR3. The CDR3 region is CASGSTGVSYNSPLHF. The DNA of the CDR3 is TGTGCTAGTGGTTCCACAGGGGTCTCCTATAATTCACCCCTCCACTTT.

This clone was seen once. The chain links TRBV6-5 to TRBJ2-6; D gene uncertain. This CDR3 contains 13 residues. The V and J ends lost 6 bases and 1 base respectively, with 4 bases between them. CDR1 and CDR2 from the germline V gene are MNHEY and SVGAGI. Written as DNA, the CDR3 is TGTGCCAGCAGGGAGTCTGGGGCCAACGTCCTGACTTTC. Protein product: CASRESGANVLTF.

The chain carries TRBV5-5 and TRBJ1-5; D may be TRBD1 (6 bases). V was trimmed by 2 bases and J by 7 bases, leaving 16 bases between them. The CDR3 sequence is 15 residues long. The germline CDR1 and CDR2 sequences are SGHKS and YYEKEE (reference sequence). CDR3 amino acids: CASSLGGAGTQPQHF. CDR3 in DNA: TGTGCCAGCAGCTTAGGGGGGGCGGGGACACAGCCCCAGCATTTT.

A word on this clone: Other DNA sequences in this sample translate to the same CDR3. The chain couples TRBV2 to TRBJ2-1, with TRBD2 matching 8 bases. The CDR3 is made up of 19 amino acids. V dropped 3 bases and J dropped 0; count of bases not matched to a gene: 13. The germline CDR1 and CDR2 sequences are SNHLY and FYNNEI. For the CDR3, the DNA is TGTGCCAGCAGTGACGGGGGGGCGGGGGCGGGGAGCTCCTACAATGAGCAGTTCTTC. It encodes CASSDGGAGAGSSYNEQFF. Complete variable domain (other parts from reference TRBV2 and TRBJ2-1): EPEVTQTPSHQVTQMGQEVILRCVPISNHLYFYWYRQILGQKVEFLVSFYNNEISEKSEIFDDQFSVERPDGSNFTLKIRSTKLEDSAMYFCASSDGGAGAGSSYNEQFFGPGTRLTVL.

The V gene is TRBV5-1, the J gene TRBJ1-1; D not resolved. This CDR3 is 14 amino acids long. Germline assignment: CDR1 SGHRS and CDR2 YFSETQ. The V gene lost 6 bases and the J gene lost 0 bases, with 12 bases spanning the gap. In DNA, the CDR3 is TGCGCCAGCACCGGGCCAAGCATGAACACTGAAGCTTTCTTT. It translates to CASTGPSMNTEAFF.